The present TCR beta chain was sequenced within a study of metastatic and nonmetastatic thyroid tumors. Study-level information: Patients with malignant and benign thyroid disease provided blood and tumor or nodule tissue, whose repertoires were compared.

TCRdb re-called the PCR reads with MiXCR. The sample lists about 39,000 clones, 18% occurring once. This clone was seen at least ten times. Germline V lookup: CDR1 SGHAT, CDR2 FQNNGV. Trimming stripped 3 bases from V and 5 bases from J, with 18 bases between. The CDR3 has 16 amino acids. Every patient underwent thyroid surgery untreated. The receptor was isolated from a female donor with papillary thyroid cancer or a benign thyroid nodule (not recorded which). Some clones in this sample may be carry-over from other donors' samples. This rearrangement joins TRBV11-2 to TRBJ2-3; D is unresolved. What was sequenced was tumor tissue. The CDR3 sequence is CASSFRGGTSGDTQYF. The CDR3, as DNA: TGTGCCAGCAGCTTTCGAGGCGGCACTTCAGGAGATACGCAGTATTTT.